This T cell receptor (beta chain) came from a study of shared clonotypes between healthy human individuals (dated by TCRdb to about 2020). Background on the whole study: A couple of women and a few men aged 18 to 49 years were included in the cohort. Per donor, leukapheresis produced somewhere between about 0.94 and 9 billion PBMCs. Per donor, three plates each were used for CD4 naive and CD4 memory, two for CD8 naive, and one for CD8 memory. The study deeply sequenced blood TCR repertoires of about 5 healthy adults to estimate repertoire size and the extent of clonotype sharing between individuals. To increase sequencing depth and limit assay-specific biases, TCR repertoire library preparation and sequencing were carried out by different laboratories using diverse techniques. Results and caveats for the whole study, not just this receptor: Even with the large sequencing depth, rarefaction of the sorted-subset datasets indicated that sequencing was incomplete. Based on pairwise subsampling, the degree of clonotype sharing among donors was expected to be affected by sequencing depth. When four donors were compared, the shared fraction of clonotypes was around 5% for naive CD4, more than 3% for naive CD8, 2% to 2.5% for memory CD4, and under 0.5% for memory CD8. Sampling was restricted to blood, and TCR repertoires in tissues likely differ from the TCR repertoires found in blood. Because the study included a small number of donors, the genetic and exposure-history diversity represented was limited. Larger estimated clonotype richness was generally found for naive subsets than for memory subsets. Higher generation probabilities were observed for clonotypes shared by all four sorted-subset donors than for non-shared clonotypes.

Its CDR3 holds 15 amino acids, cysteine through phenylalanine. Left in the record is the CDR3 DNA by itself, 45 bases read in frame from the first base. V lost 1 base and J lost 0 bases; the stretch between them is 9 bases long. The germline V gene sets CDR1 to MGHRA and CDR2 to YSYEKL. Donors were healthy HIV-negative adults with no recently reported acute infections or vaccinations. All donors were Caucasian adults living in Nashville, Tennessee, USA. CD4+ T cells were enriched by magnetic negative selection; naive cells were then positively selected on CD45RA, and the negative fraction formed the memory subset. Blood was collected by leukapheresis, and PBMCs were isolated by Ficoll-Histopaque density gradient centrifugation and then cryopreserved in liquid nitrogen vapor phase. Analytical flow cytometry was used to check the purity and quantity of every magnetically sorted T cell population. Each sorted fraction had its genomic DNA isolated and then quantified by UV absorbance on a Nanodrop 2000c.

Points on this clone: Its cognate antigen has yet to be identified. Per-base quality was not reported, and no clone a single base away is much larger than it.

TCR CDR3 regions were amplified from genomic DNA by multiplex PCR using the deep immunoSEQ assay. Extracted genomic DNA from each cell subset was distributed evenly across all wells of several immunoSEQ 96-well plates, and each plate was treated as a replicate. For sorted subsets, each replicate PCR was loaded with around 220 ng genomic DNA, equivalent to 25,000 to 35,000 T cell genomes. Purified libraries were measured with a Qubit 3.0 fluorometer, size-checked on a Bioanalyzer 2100, and measured again with the KAPA Library Quantification kit. A separate single-read 150-cycle Illumina NextSeq 550 flow cell was used to sequence each immunoSEQ 96-well plate. The original methods were these. The immunoSEQ output contained only junctional sequences without quality scores, so filtering could not match that applied to full-length reads. Sequences were annotated with PyIR, a Python wrapper for IgBLAST v1.9, using IMGT germline references to assign V/J genes and CDR3. Reads were removed for weak V/J assignments (E-value above 1e-6), missing CDR3, stop codons, out-of-frame junctions, or ambiguous translated residues. V3J clonotypes were defined as sequences sharing the same inferred V gene, J gene, and CDR3 amino acid sequence. Percentage overlap between repertoires was calculated by dividing the number of shared unique clonotypes by the size of the smaller repertoire. Richness of each repertoire was evaluated using RTK rarefaction, the Chao1 estimator, and Recon v2.1 estimates of unobserved clonotypes. For all TCRbeta clonotypes obtained by the gDNA method from a handful of donors, generation probabilities were computed with OLGA. TCRdb holds this immuneACCESS table with in-frame rearrangements only. Some clones are missing; in checked studies, unresolved V genes explain under half, and the rest has no known cause. V, J and clone size derive from that table, while D and trimming were established from the DNA sequence. This sample comprises 1.4 million or so clones, roughly 98.5% of them detected only once. Clones ranked in the top ten supply roughly 0.35% of the sample.

The source material was naive CD4+ T cells sorted from blood. The cell subset or site label, read with the paper, signifies: CD45RA+ positively selected. This TCR came from a man aged 25 to 45 in good health. The chain was built from TRBV4-1 and TRBJ1-2; tentative D gene TRBD1, with 6 bases matching. The DNA sequence is given as TGCGCCAGCAGCCAAGCGGACAGAGCTAACTATGGCTACACCTTC. This sequence encodes CASSQADRANYGYTF.